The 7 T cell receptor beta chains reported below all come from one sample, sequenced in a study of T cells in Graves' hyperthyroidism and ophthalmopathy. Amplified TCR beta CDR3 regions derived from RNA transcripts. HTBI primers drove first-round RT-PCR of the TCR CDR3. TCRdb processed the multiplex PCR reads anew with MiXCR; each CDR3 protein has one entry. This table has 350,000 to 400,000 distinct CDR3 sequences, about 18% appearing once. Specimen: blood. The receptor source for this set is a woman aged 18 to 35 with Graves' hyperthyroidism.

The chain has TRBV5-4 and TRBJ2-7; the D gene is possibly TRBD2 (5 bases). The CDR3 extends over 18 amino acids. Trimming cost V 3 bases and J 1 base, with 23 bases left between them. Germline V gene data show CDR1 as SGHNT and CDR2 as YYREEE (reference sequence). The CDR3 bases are TGTGCCAGCAGCTCAATTCCCCTTCCAGGTCCGGGGTCCTACGAGCAGTACTTC. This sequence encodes CASSSIPLPGPGSYEQYF.

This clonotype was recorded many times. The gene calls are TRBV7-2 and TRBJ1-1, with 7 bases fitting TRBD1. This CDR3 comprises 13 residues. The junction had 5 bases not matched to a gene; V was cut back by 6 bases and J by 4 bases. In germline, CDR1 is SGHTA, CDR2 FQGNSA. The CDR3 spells CASRRTGATEAFF. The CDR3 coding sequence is TGTGCCAGCAGGCGGACAGGCGCCACTGAAGCTTTCTTT.

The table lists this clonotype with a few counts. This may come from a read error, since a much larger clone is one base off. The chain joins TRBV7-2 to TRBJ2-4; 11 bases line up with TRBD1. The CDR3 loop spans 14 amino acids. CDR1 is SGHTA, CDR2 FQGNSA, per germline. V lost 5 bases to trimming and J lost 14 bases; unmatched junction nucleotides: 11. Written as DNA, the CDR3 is TGTGCCAGCAGCCGGGACAGGGGGTCCCTAATTAAGTACTTC. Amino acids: CASSRDRGSLIKYF. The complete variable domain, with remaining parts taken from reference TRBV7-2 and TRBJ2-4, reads GAGVSQSPSNKVTEKGKDVELRCDPISGHTALYWYRQSLGQGLEFLIYFQGNSAPDKSGLPSDRFSAERTGGSVSTLTIQRTQQEDSAVYLCASSRDRGSLIKYFGAGTRLSVL.

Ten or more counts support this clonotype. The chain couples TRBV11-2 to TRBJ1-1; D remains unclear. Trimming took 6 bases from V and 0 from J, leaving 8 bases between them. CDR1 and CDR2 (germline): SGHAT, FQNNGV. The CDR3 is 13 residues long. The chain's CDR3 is CASRLALNTEAFF. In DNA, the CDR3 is TGTGCCAGCAGGCTCGCCCTGAACACTGAAGCTTTCTTT.

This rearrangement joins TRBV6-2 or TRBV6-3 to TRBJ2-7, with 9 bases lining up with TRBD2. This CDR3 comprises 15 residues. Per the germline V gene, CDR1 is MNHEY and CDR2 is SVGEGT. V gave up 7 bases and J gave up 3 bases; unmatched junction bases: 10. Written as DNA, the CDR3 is TGTGCCAGCACCCGTCGGACTAGCGCAAACTACGAGCAGTACTTC. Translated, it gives CASTRRTSANYEQYF.

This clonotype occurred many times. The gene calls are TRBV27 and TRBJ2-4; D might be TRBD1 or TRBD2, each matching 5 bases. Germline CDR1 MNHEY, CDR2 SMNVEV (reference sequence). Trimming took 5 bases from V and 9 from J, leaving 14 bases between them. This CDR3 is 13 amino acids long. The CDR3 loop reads CASSRTLGTIQYF. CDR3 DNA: TGTGCCAGCAGTCGTACCCTAGGGACCATTCAGTACTTC.

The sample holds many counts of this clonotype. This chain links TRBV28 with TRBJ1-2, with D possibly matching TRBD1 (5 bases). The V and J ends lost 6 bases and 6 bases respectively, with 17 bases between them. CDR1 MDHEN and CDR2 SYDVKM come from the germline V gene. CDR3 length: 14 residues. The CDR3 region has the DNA TGTGCCAGCAGACCAGGGAGGACTCAGGATGGCTACACCTTC. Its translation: CASRPGRTQDGYTF.